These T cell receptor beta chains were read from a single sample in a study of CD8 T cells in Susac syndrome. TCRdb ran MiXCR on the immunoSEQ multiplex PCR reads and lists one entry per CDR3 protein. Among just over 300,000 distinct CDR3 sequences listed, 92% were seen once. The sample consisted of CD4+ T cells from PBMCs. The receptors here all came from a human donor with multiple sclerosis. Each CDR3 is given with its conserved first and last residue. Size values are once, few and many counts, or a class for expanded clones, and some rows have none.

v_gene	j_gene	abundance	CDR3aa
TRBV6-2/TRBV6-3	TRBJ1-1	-	CASTRRTDNTEAFF
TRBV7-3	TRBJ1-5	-	CASRGGAREGDNQPQHF
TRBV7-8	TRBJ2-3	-	CASSLASGVGGPNTQYF
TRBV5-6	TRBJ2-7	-	CASSLQGPSYEQYF
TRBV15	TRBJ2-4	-	CATSREGPVYPGQGRKFKNIQYF
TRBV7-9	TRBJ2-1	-	CASSLSWGDAYSYNEQFF
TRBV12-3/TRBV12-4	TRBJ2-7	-	CASSLALVGTVFEQYF
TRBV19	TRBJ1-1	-	CASSLGDRGSAEAFF
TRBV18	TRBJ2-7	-	CASSPPYSDRLANEQYF
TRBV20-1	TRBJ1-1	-	CSARPGGDTEAFF
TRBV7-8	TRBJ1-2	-	CASSLVAGPYGYTF
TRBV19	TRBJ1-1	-	CASRHGQAGGGLSAEAFF
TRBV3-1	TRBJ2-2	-	CASSRASYVGTGELFF
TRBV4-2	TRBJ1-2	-	CASSPTPTGAYGYTF
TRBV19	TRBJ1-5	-	CASSSRQFDYSNQPQHF
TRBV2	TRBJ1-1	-	CAALRGSRTEAFF
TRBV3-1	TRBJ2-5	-	CASSRGGRGRETQYF
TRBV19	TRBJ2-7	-	CASSIGGTPSYEQYF
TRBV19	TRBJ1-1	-	CASSTGRQGLNTEAFF
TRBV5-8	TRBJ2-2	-	CASSRVKQTGELFF
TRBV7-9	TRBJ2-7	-	CASSPPRASGIRSYEQYF
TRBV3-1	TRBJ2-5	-	CASSHLLGQEETQYF
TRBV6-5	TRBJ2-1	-	CASSPRGLAINEQFF
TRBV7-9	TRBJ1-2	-	CASNERSKRTNGYTF
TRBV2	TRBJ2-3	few	CASSTGTDTQYF
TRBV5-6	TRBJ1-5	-	CASSVDRSNQPQHF
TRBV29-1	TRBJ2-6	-	CSVDREGSGANVLTF
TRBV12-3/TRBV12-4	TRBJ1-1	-	CASSFHPLQGSTEAFF
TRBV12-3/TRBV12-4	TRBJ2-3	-	CASTGLAGGFASTDTQYF
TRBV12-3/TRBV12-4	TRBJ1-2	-	CASSSYGGPYGYTF
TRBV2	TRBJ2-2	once	CASSVDRTGELFF
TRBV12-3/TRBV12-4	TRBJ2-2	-	CASSPRDGPGTGELFF
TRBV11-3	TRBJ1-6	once	CASRPDRNNSPLHF
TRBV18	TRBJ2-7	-	CASSPLVDSPARQYF
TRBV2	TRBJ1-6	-	CASNKGASYNSPLHF
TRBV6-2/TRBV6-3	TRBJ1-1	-	CASSANLDSTPEAFF
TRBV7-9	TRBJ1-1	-	CASSSTWGTEAFF
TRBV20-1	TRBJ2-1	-	CSARGLSSSYNEQFF
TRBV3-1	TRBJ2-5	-	CASSHRGGGETQYF
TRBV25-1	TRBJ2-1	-	CASSPSGGGRATNEQFF
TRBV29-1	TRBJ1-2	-	CSVVQSHGYTF
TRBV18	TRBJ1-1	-	CASSPPERAAGTEAFF
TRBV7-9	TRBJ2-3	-	CASSLGQLDTQYF
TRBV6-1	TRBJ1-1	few	CASSVRQGRNTEAFF
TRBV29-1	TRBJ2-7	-	CSVAVSSYEQYF
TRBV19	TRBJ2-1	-	CASQTSGAIYNEQFF
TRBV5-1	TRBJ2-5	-	CASSWGGSPQETQYF
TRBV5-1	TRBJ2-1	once	CASSLMVAGDNEQFF